This entry is about one T cell receptor beta chain. This clonotype has at least ten counts. The antigen this receptor binds is unknown. Per-base quality was not reported, and no clone a single base away is much larger than it. The meaning of the sample's time point label: persistent/refractory GD, antithyroid drugs over 5 years with positive TRAb. RNA was extracted from PBMCs in TRIzol for both TCR sequencing and RNA sequencing. The diagnosis of Graves' disease followed American Thyroid Association guidelines. The patients came from an endocrinology department in Xi'an, China. Each patient gave around 9 milliliters of peripheral blood, collected in an EDTA anticoagulant tube. Ficoll Paque Plus density gradient separation was used to isolate PBMCs, and no additional T cell sorting was done. An Agilent 2100 Bioanalyzer and agarose gel were used to assess RNA quality, and a NanoDrop 2000 was used to measure RNA concentration.

The library was generated by multiplex PCR. The instrument given in TCRdb is Illumina HiSeq 4000. To build TCR beta libraries, CDR3 regions were amplified by Arm-PCR using iRepertoire HTBI primers. PCR products were gel purified before sequencing. The original methods were these. A total of under 80 TRBV and 14 TRBJ segments were identified across samples and were used for gene usage analysis of CDR3 amino acid clonotypes. COPE and FqMerger were used to merge the filtered high-quality paired reads into contigs. BLAST was used to align contigs to IMGT TRBV, TRBD and TRBJ reference genes, and CDR3 was defined according to IMGT. Clonotypes above 0.1% frequency were classified as highly expanded clones. Repertoire diversity was measured by Shannon entropy, and V-J evenness by the Gini coefficient. Clonotypes shared by more than one individual were considered public. The public sequencing data were trimmed at Q25 with fastp and processed into clonotypes with MiXCR by TCRdb, which kept only in-frame beta chains. Rows are unified per CDR3 protein, each entry keeping the most common DNA and genes. TCRdb, not the authors, supplied the V and J calls. The sample table records about 470,000 distinct CDR3 sequences; less than 25% of these occur just once. Jointly, the top ten make up under 9% of the sample.

The source of the sample is a study of regulatory T cells in long-lasting Graves disease (dated by TCRdb to the early 2020s). In the study overall: Persistent Graves' disease meant more than 5 years of antithyroid drug treatment with TSH receptor autoantibodies that stayed positive. The study was conducted in China and was registered as a clinical trial. This study used TCR sequencing and RNA sequencing of peripheral blood to compare persistent Graves' disease patients against newly diagnosed Graves' disease patients. TCR sequencing covered around 13 persistent and roughly 20 newly diagnosed Graves' disease patients, 33 samples in total. In the clinical cohort, patients with persistent Graves' disease had used antithyroid drugs for an average of about 9.3 years.

Summary of the overall study and its limitations: The small sample size was acknowledged by the authors as a limitation that may reduce accuracy. Compared with newly diagnosed patients, persistent Graves' disease patients had lower TCR Shannon entropy and fewer highly expanded clones, which suggests clonal expansion. A larger number of public clonotypes was shared among persistent patients (2,741) than among newly diagnosed patients (about 990). Because the primary lesion, thyroid tissue, could not be accessed, the study looked at peripheral blood alone. Sequencing and analysis were limited to the TCR beta chain.

The source material was peripheral blood mononuclear cells (PBMCs), sampled when the disease was refractory, from a patient treated with antithyroid drugs. The TCR originated in a female donor with Graves disease.

The sequenced DNA: TGTGCCAGCAGCATGATCCGGCCCCAGCATTTT. It encodes CASSMIRPQHF. The V and J segments used are TRBV3-1 and TRBJ1-5, with no D gene named confidently. For CDR1 and CDR2, the germline V gene (reference sequence) lists LGHDT and YNNKEL. From the cysteine through the phenylalanine, the CDR3 covers 11 amino acids. The DNA shown is the 33-base CDR3, in frame from base 1. Trimming removed 5 bases from V and 9 bases from J, leaving 8 bases between the germline ends.